This T cell receptor beta chain was obtained from a study of molecular identifiers for immune sequencing clone quantification. The CDR3 extends over 14 amino acids. Trimming removed 4 bases at V and 1 base at J, with 10 bases between. CDR1 SNHLY and CDR2 FYNNEI come from the germline V gene. Each CDR3 protein is one row after TCRdb ran MiXCR on the PCR reads. The sample lists some 93,000 distinct CDR3 sequences, roughly 23% seen once, with more than 0.85% in the top ten. J is TRBJ2-5 and V is TRBV2, with unresolved D. Sequencing input: naive CD8+ T cells from blood, with Jurkat cell RNA spiked in. Subset defined: FACS-sorted CD8+CD4-CCR7+CD45RA+ naive T cells. The TCR was taken from a human donor in good health. Some libraries in this study had Jurkat cell RNA spiked in. The CDR3 is CASSANWGQETQYF. The CDR3 DNA is TGTGCCAGCAGTGCGAATTGGGGCCAAGAGACCCAGTACTTC.